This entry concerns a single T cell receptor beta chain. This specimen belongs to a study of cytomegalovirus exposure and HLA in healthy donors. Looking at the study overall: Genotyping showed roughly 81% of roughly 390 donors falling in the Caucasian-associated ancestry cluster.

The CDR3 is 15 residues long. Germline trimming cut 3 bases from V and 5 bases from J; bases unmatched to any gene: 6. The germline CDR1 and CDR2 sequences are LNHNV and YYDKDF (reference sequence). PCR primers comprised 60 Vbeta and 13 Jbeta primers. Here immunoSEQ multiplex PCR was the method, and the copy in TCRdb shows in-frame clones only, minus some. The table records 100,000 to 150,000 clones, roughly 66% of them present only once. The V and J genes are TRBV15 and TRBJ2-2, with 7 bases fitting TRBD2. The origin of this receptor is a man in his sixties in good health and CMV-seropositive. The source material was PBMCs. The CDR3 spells CATSSQTAGTGELFF. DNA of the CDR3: TGTGCCACCAGCAGCCAGACAGCGGGAACCGGGGAGCTGTTTTTT. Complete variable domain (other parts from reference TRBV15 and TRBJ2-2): DAMVIQNPRYQVTQFGKPVTLSCSQTLNHNVMYWYQQKSSQAPKLLFHYYDKDFNNEADTPDNFQSRRPNTSFCFLDIRSPGLGDTAMYLCATSSQTAGTGELFFGEGSRLTVL.